This TCR beta chain was sequenced during a study of regulatory T cells in long-lasting Graves disease. Study results and limitations: More public clonotypes were shared by persistent patients (around 2,800) than by new patients (roughly 970).

Time point noted: persistent/refractory GD, antithyroid drugs over 5 years with positive TRAb. PBMCs were the source of the RNA used for TCR sequencing. Construction of TCR beta libraries relied on iRepertoire HTBI primers and on Arm-PCR targeting CDR3 regions. TCRdb re-called the multiplex PCR reads through MiXCR, storing one row per CDR3 protein. The top ten hold less than 35% of the sample, which has fewer than 400,000 distinct CDR3 sequences, 20% seen once. V was trimmed by 4 bases and J by 0 bases, leaving 13 bases between them. CDR3 length: 14 residues. Germline V gives CDR1 SQVTM, CDR2 ANQGSEA. Ten or more counts support this clonotype. The antigen is not known.

The sequence came from a female donor with Graves disease. Material: peripheral blood mononuclear cells (PBMCs), obtained when the disease was refractory, from a patient treated with antithyroid drugs. The chain carries TRBV29-1 and TRBJ2-7; weak D call: TRBD2 (6 bases). The CDR3 sequence: CSVAGDSNSYEQYF. CDR3 nucleotides: TGCAGCGTTGCGGGGGACTCGAACTCCTACGAGCAGTACTTC.